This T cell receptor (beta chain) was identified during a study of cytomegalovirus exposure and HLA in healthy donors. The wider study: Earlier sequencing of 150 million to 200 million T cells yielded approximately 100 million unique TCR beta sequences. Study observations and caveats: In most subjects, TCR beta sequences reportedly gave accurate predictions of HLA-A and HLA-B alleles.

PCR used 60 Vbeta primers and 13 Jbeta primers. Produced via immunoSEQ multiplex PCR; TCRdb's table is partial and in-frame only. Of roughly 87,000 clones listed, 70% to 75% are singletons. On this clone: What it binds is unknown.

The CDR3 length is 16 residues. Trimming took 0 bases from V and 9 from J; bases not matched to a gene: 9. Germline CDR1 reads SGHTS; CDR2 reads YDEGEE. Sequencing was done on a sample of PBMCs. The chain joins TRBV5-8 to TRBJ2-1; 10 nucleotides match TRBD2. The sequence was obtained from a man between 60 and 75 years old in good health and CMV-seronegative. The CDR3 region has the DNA TGTGCCAGCAGCTTGGGGTTCGGGACTAGCGTGGGTGAGCAGTTCTTC. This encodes CASSLGFGTSVGEQFF.